The T cell receptor (beta chain) described here comes from a study of shared clonotypes between healthy human individuals. As concerns this clone: What it recognizes is unknown.

Naive CD8 populations comprised CD45RO-negative cells positively selected for CCR7, excluding terminally differentiated effector memory CD45RA+ cells. The authors split each subset's genomic DNA evenly across several immunoSEQ plates. Clones were sequenced by immunoSEQ multiplex PCR, and TCRdb holds only the in-frame ones, with some missing. The sample gives hundreds of thousands of clones, around 95% of which show up once; about 0.11% is in the top ten. Notes on the study in general: Investigators collected only blood, and repertoires in tissues likely differ.

The V gene lost 1 base and the J gene lost 2 bases, with 12 bases spanning the gap. The germline gives CDR1 SGHVS, CDR2 FQNEAQ. The CDR3 consists of 16 residues. The sequenced material came from naive CD8+ T cells sorted from blood. The TCR originated in a woman aged 30 to 39 in good health. The genes are TRBV7-8 and TRBJ1-5, with D hard to call. This CDR3 is CASSLEAPWGNQPQHF. CDR3 in DNA: TGTGCCAGCAGCTTAGAAGCCCCCTGGGGCAATCAGCCCCAGCATTTT.